This T cell receptor beta chain was obtained from a study of T-cell memory formation after mild COVID-19. TCRdb reanalysed the 5' RACE reads using MiXCR and keeps one entry per CDR3 protein. This table has hundreds of thousands of distinct CDR3 sequences, about 23% appearing once. Overall study findings and caveats: In pre-infection memory, a portion of responding clones appeared, which suggested that cross-reactive memory joined. Clones that contracted clustered mainly in CM and EM if CD4+ and in EMRA if CD8+. There was no confirmation that second-wave clones peaking on day 37 were SARS-CoV-2 specific.

On this clonotype: Its target is unknown.

Germline V lookup: CDR1 LGHDT, CDR2 YNNKEL (reference sequence). The CDR3 loop spans 15 amino acids. Trimming took 0 bases from V and 4 from J, leaving 12 bases between them. The V and J genes are TRBV3-1 and TRBJ2-5, with D uncertain. The TCR was taken from an adult woman who had mild COVID-19 (a few samples of this study predate the infection). Cell type and time point are not known. What was sequenced was PBMCs or a T cell subset sorted from them (not recorded which). CDR3 in amino acids: CASSQDAVVPETQYF. CDR3 nucleotides: TGTGCCAGCAGCCAAGATGCCGTAGTGCCAGAGACCCAGTACTTC.